This T cell receptor beta chain appears in the sequencing data of a study of T-cell reconstitution after alpha-beta-depleted transplantation in children. The CDR3 is 13 amino acids. V gave up 7 bases and J gave up 3 bases; unmatched junction bases: 6. Germline-derived CDR1 and CDR2 are SQVTM and ANQGSEA. Preparation of the TCRbeta library used unique molecular identifiers. TCRdb re-called the PCR reads through MiXCR, storing one row per CDR3 protein. This sample yields about 400,000 distinct CDR3 sequences, of which 10% to 15% are seen a single time; 4% to 5.5% belongs to the top ten. Here the sequenced sample was PBMCs, taken from the stem cell graft. The rearrangement links TRBV29-1 to TRBJ2-3; the match to TRBD1 covers 8 bases. This clonotype was sampled from a human donor who donated a stem cell graft to a child with Fanconi anemia. The CDR3 DNA follows: TGCAGCGCGGGGAGACAGGGGACAGATACGCAGTATTTT. It encodes CSAGRQGTDTQYF.